These 7 T cell receptor beta chains came from one sample sequenced in a study of shared clonotypes between healthy human individuals. TCRdb's table, derived via immunoSEQ multiplex PCR, lists solely in-frame clones and lacks some. The sample holds about 490,000 clones, around 80% seen once. Sequencing used PBMCs. The origin of the receptors is a woman between 35 and 50 years old in good health. Some clones in this sample may be carry-over from other donors' samples.

This sequence joins TRBV4-1 and TRBJ2-7, with 8 nucleotides matching TRBD2. Trimming removed 3 bases from V and 3 bases from J; junction bases left unmatched: 13. CDR1 is MGHRA and CDR2 is YSYEKL in the germline V gene. CDR3 length equals 17 residues. The CDR3 here is CASSQETQGTSLYEQYF. The DNA for the CDR3 is TGCGCCAGCAGCCAGGAGACTCAGGGGACTAGTCTCTACGAGCAGTACTTC.

J is TRBJ2-7 and V is TRBV19; 9 nucleotides align to TRBD1. With V trimmed by 7 bases and J by 7 bases, 11 bases remained unmatched. The CDR3 runs to 14 residues. The germline gives CDR1 LNHDA, CDR2 SQIVND (reference sequence). CDR3 protein: CASNIRTGDREQYF. CDR3 coding DNA: TGTGCCAGTAATATCAGGACAGGGGACCGAGAGCAGTACTTC.

About this clone: A far larger clone differs by one base, so this is likely a read error. This sample also contains other DNA sequences that code for the same CDR3. This chain uses TRBV20-1 with TRBJ2-5, with D perhaps TRBD1 (6 bases). CDR1 DFQATT and CDR2 SNEGSKA come from the germline V gene (reference sequence). CDR3 length: 11 amino acids. CDR3 residues: CSGQLGETQYF. The CDR3 DNA is TGCAGCGGACAGCTAGGAGAGACCCAGTACTTC.

As to this clone: One base separates it from a far larger clone, so it is likely a read error. The V gene is TRBV25-1, the J gene TRBJ1-5; a possible D gene is TRBD1 (5 bases). This CDR3 is built from 14 residues. Germline CDR1 and CDR2: MGHDK and SYGVNS. V was shortened by 7 bases and J by 1 base, with 11 bases between the two germline ends. The CDR3 DNA sequence: TGTGCCAGCAATCCCGGGGCCAGCAATCAGCCCCAGCATTTT. It is translated as CASNPGASNQPQHF.

V is TRBV28 and J is TRBJ1-4; TRBD1 matches at 8 bases. J lost 8 bases, V lost 4 bases, and 12 bases had no gene match. The CDR3 spans 16 residues. Per the germline V gene, CDR1 is MDHEN and CDR2 is SYDVKM. CDR3 nucleotide sequence: TGTGCCAGCAGTTCGCCCCGCGCCAACAGGGGGGAAAAACTGTTTTTT. This sequence encodes CASSSPRANRGEKLFF.

J is TRBJ2-2 and V is TRBV7-8; D is unresolved. The CDR3 runs to 12 residues. The V end lost 5 bases, the J end lost 13 bases, and 14 bases lay between the germline ends. The germline V gene has CDR1 SGHVS and CDR2 FQNEAQ. The CDR3 loop is CASSHDVGVLFF. The CDR3 DNA is TGTGCCAGCAGCCATGACGTAGGCGTGCTGTTTTTT.

To note about this clone: This may be a read error, as it is one base from a much larger clone. The chain combines TRBV2 with TRBJ1-5; TRBD1 is a possible D gene (6 bases). Germline CDR1 SNHLY, CDR2 FYNNEI. The CDR3 covers 14 residues. Trimming shortened V by 4 bases and J by 9 bases, and 16 bases separated the two germline ends. Here the CDR3 DNA reads TGTGCCAGCAGTGGACAGGCCAAATATGGGCCCCAGCATTTT. Amino acid sequence: CASSGQAKYGPQHF.